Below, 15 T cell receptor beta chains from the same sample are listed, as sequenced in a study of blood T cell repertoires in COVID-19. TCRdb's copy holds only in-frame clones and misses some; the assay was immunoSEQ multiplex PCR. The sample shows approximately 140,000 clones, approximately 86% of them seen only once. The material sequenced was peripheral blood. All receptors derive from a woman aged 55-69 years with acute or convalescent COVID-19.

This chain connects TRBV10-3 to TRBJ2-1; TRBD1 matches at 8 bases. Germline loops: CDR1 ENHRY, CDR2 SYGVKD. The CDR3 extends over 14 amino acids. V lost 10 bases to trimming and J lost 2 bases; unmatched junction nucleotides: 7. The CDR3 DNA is TGTGCCACCAAGGGACAGGCGACCTACAATGAGCAGTTCTTC. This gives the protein CATKGQATYNEQFF.

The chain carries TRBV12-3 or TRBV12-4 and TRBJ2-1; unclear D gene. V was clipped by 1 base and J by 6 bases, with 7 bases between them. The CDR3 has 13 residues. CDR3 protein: CASSLGVGNEQFF. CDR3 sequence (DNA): TGTGCCAGCAGTTTAGGAGTTGGCAATGAGCAGTTCTTC.

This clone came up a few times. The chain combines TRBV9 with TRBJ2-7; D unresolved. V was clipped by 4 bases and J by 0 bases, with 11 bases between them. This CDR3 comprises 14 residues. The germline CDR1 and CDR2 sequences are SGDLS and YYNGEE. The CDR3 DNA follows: TGTGCCAGCAGCCTCGAGGAATCCTCCTACGAGCAGTACTTC. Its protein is CASSLEESSYEQYF.

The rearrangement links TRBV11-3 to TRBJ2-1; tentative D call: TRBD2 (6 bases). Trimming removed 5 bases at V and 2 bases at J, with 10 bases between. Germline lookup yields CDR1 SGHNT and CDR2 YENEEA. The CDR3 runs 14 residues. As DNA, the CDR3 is TGTGCCAGCAGCCCCTGGACTACCTACAATGAGCAGTTCTTC. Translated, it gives CASSPWTTYNEQFF.

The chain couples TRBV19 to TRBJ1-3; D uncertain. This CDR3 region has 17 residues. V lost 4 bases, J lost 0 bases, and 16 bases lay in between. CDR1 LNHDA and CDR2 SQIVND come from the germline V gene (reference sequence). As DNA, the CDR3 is TGTGCCAGTAGTAATTGGTTAGCAGCGGTCTCTGGAAACACCATATATTTT. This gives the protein CASSNWLAAVSGNTIYF.

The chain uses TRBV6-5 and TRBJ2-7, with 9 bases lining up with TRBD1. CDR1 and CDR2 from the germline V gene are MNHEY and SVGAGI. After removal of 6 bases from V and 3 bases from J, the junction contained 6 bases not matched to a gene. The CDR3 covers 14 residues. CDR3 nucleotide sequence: TGTGCCAGCAGGAGACAGGGGGGGATCTACGAGCAGTACTTC. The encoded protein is CASRRQGGIYEQYF.

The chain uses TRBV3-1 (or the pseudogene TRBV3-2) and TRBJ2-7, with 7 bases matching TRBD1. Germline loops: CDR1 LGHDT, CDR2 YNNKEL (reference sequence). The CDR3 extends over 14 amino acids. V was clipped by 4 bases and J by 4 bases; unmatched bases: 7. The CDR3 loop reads CASSLGQVRYEQYF. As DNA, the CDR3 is TGTGCCAGCAGCCTCGGACAGGTACGGTACGAGCAGTACTTC.

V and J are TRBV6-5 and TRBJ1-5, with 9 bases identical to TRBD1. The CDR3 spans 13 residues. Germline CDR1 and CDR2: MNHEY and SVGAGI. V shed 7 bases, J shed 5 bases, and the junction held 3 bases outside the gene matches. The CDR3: CASKRQGDQPQHF. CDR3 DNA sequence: TGTGCCAGCAAACGACAGGGGGATCAGCCCCAGCATTTT.

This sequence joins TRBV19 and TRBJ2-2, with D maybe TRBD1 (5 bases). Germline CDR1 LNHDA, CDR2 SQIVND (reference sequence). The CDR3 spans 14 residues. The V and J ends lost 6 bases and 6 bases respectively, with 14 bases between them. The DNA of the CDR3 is TGTGCCAGTAGCTCCTCAGGGATGGCCGGGGAGCTGTTTTTT. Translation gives CASSSSGMAGELFF.

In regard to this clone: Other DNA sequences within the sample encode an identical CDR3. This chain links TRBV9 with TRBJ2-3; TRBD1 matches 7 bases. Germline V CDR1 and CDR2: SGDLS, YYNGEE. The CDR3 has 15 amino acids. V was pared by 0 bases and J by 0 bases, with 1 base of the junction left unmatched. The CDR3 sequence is CASSVVGQSTDTQYF. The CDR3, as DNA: TGTGCCAGCAGCGTAGTGGGACAGAGCACAGATACGCAGTATTTT.

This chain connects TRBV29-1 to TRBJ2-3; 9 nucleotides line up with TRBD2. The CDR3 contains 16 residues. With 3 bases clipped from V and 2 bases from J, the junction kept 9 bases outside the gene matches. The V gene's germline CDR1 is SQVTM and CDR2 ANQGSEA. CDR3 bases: TGCAGCGTTGAGGAGGCGGGCGGGGGGGCCACAGATACGCAGTATTTT. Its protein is CSVEEAGGGATDTQYF.

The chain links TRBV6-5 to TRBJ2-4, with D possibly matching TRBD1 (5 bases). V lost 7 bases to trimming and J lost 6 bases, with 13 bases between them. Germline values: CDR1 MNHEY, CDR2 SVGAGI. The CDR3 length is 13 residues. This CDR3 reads CASNPDSSNIQYF. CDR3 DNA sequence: TGTGCCAGCAACCCCGACAGCTCAAACATTCAGTACTTC.

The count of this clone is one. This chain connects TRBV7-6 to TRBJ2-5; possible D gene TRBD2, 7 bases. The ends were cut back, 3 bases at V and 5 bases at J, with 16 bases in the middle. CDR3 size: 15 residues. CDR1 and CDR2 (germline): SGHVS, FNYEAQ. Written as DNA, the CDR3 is TGTGCCAGCAGCTTCGGGGGAGGGGGAAAGGAGACCCAGTACTTC. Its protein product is CASSFGGGGKETQYF.

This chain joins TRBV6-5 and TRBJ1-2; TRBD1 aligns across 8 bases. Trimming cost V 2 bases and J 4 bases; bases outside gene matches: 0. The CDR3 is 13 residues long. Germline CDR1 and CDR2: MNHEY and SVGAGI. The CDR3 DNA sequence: TGTGCCAGCAGTTACGACAGGGGCTATGGCTACACCTTC. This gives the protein CASSYDRGYGYTF.

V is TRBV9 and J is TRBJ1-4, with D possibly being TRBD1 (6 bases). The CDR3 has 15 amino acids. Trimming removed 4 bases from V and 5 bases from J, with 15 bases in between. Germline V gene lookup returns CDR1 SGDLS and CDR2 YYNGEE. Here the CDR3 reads CASSPYRDRNEKLFF. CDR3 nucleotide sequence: TGTGCCAGCAGCCCGTACAGGGATCGGAATGAAAAACTGTTTTTT.